The source of this T cell receptor (beta chain) is a study of T cell responses to AZD1222 COVID-19 vaccine. Using immunoSEQ multiplex PCR, the repertoire was profiled, and TCRdb retains in-frame clones only, with some absent. The sample carries 95,000 to 130,000 clones, roughly 93% recorded once. Notes on the study in general: In the spike-specific TCR repertoire, nearly half reportedly target unmutated variant regions. The peak T cell response came first, and repertoires were sampled only after it. Receipt of two AZD1222 doses was followed by a rise in Spike-specific TCR breadth and depth. Baseline seropositives among AZD1222 recipients totaled only five to seven.

About this clone: Its antigen remains unidentified.

Germline-derived CDR1 and CDR2 are MNHNS and SASEGT. The germline V and J ends were trimmed by 2 bases and 6 bases, with 13 bases remaining between them. The CDR3 is made up of 15 amino acids. This specimen consisted of peripheral blood, obtained 28 days after the second AZD1222 dose. This clonotype was obtained from an adult who received the AZD1222 COVID-19 vaccine. The chain employs TRBV6-1 and TRBJ2-2; tentative D call: TRBD2 (5 bases). This CDR3 is CASSEYGVVAGELFF. The CDR3, as DNA: TGTGCCAGCAGTGAATACGGGGTGGTTGCCGGGGAGCTGTTTTTT.